This T cell receptor beta chain originates from a study of CD8 T cells in Susac syndrome. The overall study: Active disease was present in more than five of the sequenced Susac syndrome patients, and remission in under ten. General study results and limits: The number of individuals included in the study's TCR sequencing and HLA analysis was acknowledged as relatively small. Across the total CD8+ repertoires, around 15 Susac-specific public clones were detected, and across the CD8+ TEMRA repertoires, roughly 5 such clones were detected.

As for this clonotype: Its antigen remains unidentified.

The CDR3 length is 16 residues. V was cut by 5 bases and J by 5 bases, with 19 bases left in between. The germline CDR1 and CDR2 sequences are SNHLY and FYNNEI. Negative isolation was used for CD8+ and CD4+ T cells, and FACS enrichment was applied to TEMRA cells. Reverse transcription used about 0.5 to 1 ug RNA and random hexamers. MiXCR, applied by TCRdb to the immunoSEQ multiplex PCR reads, yields one record per CDR3 protein. The repertoire holds fewer than 90,000 distinct CDR3 sequences, with 90% to 95% as singletons. The sequenced sample was CD8+ T cells from PBMCs. V and J are TRBV2 and TRBJ1-5; D uncertain. This TCR was sampled from a human donor with Susac syndrome. In DNA, the CDR3 is TGTGCCAGCAGTCACTCCTTCGGGAAACAAGATCAGCCCCAGCATTTT. Translated, it gives CASSHSFGKQDQPQHF.